Listed below are T cell receptor beta chains from one sample, sequenced in a study of T cell responses to AZD1222 COVID-19 vaccine. TCRdb's table, derived via immunoSEQ multiplex PCR, lists solely in-frame clones and lacks some. In the table there are about 150,000 clones, 90% of which are singletons. The sequencing used peripheral blood, collected 28 days after the second AZD1222 dose. These receptors came from an adult who received the AZD1222 COVID-19 vaccine. The CDR3 runs from the conserved cysteine through the conserved F or W. D genes are given only for firm matches. Rows give clone size only sometimes, using once, few, many, or a class for an expanded clone.

cdr3_aa: CASSITGQPEQFF
cdr3_nt: TGTGCCAGTAGTATTACGGGGCAACCTGAGCAGTTCTTC
d_call: .
j_call: TRBJ2-1
v_call: TRBV19
clone_size: .

cdr3_aa: CASSLQRTSYEQYF
cdr3_nt: TGTGCCAGTAGTCTTCAGCGGACCTCCTACGAGCAGTACTTC
d_call: .
j_call: TRBJ2-7
v_call: TRBV19
clone_size: .

cdr3_aa: CASSVQTGLARSGNTIYF
cdr3_nt: TGTGCCAGCAGCGTACAGACAGGGTTGGCGAGGTCTGGAAACACCATATATTTT
d_call: TRBD1
j_call: TRBJ1-3
v_call: TRBV7-2
clone_size: once

cdr3_aa: CATSPAGGVGGYTF
cdr3_nt: TGTGCCACCAGCCCCGCCGGGGGGGTCGGCGGCTACACCTTC
d_call: .
j_call: TRBJ1-2
v_call: TRBV15
clone_size: .

cdr3_aa: CASSLPKLRTGVF
cdr3_nt: TGTGCCAGCAGTCTCCCCAAATTACGGACGGGAGTCTTC
d_call: .
j_call: TRBJ1-2
v_call: TRBV28
clone_size: .

cdr3_aa: CASSQVWGRYGYTF
cdr3_nt: TGTGCCAGCAGCCAAGTCTGGGGGAGGTATGGCTACACCTTC
d_call: .
j_call: TRBJ1-2
v_call: TRBV3-1/TRBV3-2
clone_size: .

cdr3_aa: CASSPDLGQGTNIQYF
cdr3_nt: TGCGCCAGCAGCCCAGACTTGGGACAGGGGACAAACATTCAGTACTTC
d_call: TRBD1
j_call: TRBJ2-4
v_call: TRBV5-1
clone_size: .

cdr3_aa: CASSLDRVALAEQYF
cdr3_nt: TGTGCCAGCAGCTTAGATCGAGTGGCTCTCGCCGAGCAGTACTTC
d_call: .
j_call: TRBJ2-7
v_call: TRBV11-2
clone_size: few

cdr3_aa: CASRSTGTYEQYF
cdr3_nt: TGTGCCAGCAGAAGTACAGGTACCTACGAGCAGTACTTC
d_call: .
j_call: TRBJ2-7
v_call: TRBV12-3/TRBV12-4
clone_size: .

cdr3_aa: CASSWSGVNEKLFF
cdr3_nt: TGTGCCAGCAGTTGGAGCGGGGTTAATGAAAAACTGTTTTTT
d_call: .
j_call: TRBJ1-4
v_call: TRBV6-5
clone_size: .

cdr3_aa: CASSSDRFRTSVRNEQFF
cdr3_nt: TGTGCCAGCAGCTCGGACAGGTTCCGGACTAGCGTTCGCAATGAGCAGTTCTTC
d_call: TRBD2
j_call: TRBJ2-1
v_call: TRBV5-6
clone_size: .

cdr3_aa: CSVSGTGTGNTIYF
cdr3_nt: TGCAGCGTCTCCGGGACAGGGACTGGAAACACCATATATTTT
d_call: TRBD1
j_call: TRBJ1-3
v_call: TRBV29-1
clone_size: .

cdr3_aa: CASSLWQGTEAFF
cdr3_nt: TGCGCCAGCAGCTTGTGGCAGGGCACTGAAGCTTTCTTT
d_call: .
j_call: TRBJ1-1
v_call: TRBV5-1
clone_size: .

cdr3_aa: CASSFRRETEAFF
cdr3_nt: TGTGCCAGCAGCTTTCGTAGGGAGACTGAAGCTTTCTTT
d_call: .
j_call: TRBJ1-1
v_call: TRBV5-6
clone_size: once

cdr3_aa: CATGTSGINEQFF
cdr3_nt: TGTGCCACCGGGACTAGCGGGATCAATGAGCAGTTCTTC
d_call: TRBD2
j_call: TRBJ2-1
v_call: TRBV10-3
clone_size: .

cdr3_aa: CASSSESWYGYTF
cdr3_nt: TGTGCCAGCAGCTCGGAATCCTGGTATGGCTACACCTTC
d_call: .
j_call: TRBJ1-2
v_call: TRBV14
clone_size: .

cdr3_aa: CASNDGYGYGYTF
cdr3_nt: TGTGCCAGCAACGACGGCTATGGCTATGGCTACACCTTC
d_call: .
j_call: TRBJ1-2
v_call: TRBV6-5
clone_size: .

cdr3_aa: CASSEGGSWAEAFF
cdr3_nt: TGTGCCAGCAGTGAAGGGGGGTCCTGGGCTGAAGCTTTCTTT
d_call: .
j_call: TRBJ1-1
v_call: TRBV6-1
clone_size: .

cdr3_aa: CASSIWRGQGANEQFF
cdr3_nt: TGTGCCAGTAGTATCTGGCGGGGTCAGGGGGCGAATGAGCAGTTCTTC
d_call: TRBD1
j_call: TRBJ2-1
v_call: TRBV19
clone_size: once

cdr3_aa: CASSVEENSPLHF
cdr3_nt: TGTGCCAGCAGTGTTGAGGAAAATTCACCCCTCCACTTT
d_call: .
j_call: TRBJ1-6
v_call: TRBV2
clone_size: .

cdr3_aa: CASRHPRLLGNEQFF
cdr3_nt: TGTGCCAGCAGACACCCACGACTCCTCGGTAATGAGCAGTTCTTC
d_call: .
j_call: TRBJ2-1
v_call: TRBV6-5
clone_size: .

cdr3_aa: CASSIQVPIKGEGANVLTF
cdr3_nt: TGTGCCAGCAGTATACAGGTTCCGATAAAGGGGGAGGGGGCCAACGTCCTGACTTTC
d_call: .
j_call: TRBJ2-6
v_call: TRBV27
clone_size: .

cdr3_aa: CASSFLGSLYGYTF
cdr3_nt: TGTGCCAGCAGCTTCTTGGGCAGCCTCTATGGCTACACCTTC
d_call: .
j_call: TRBJ1-2
v_call: TRBV7-9
clone_size: once

cdr3_aa: CASSLVGRGAGEQYF
cdr3_nt: TGTGCCAGCAGCTTGGTCGGCAGGGGGGCTGGCGAGCAGTACTTC
d_call: .
j_call: TRBJ2-7
v_call: TRBV5-6
clone_size: .

cdr3_aa: CASSLARGQGQETQYF
cdr3_nt: TGTGCCAGCAGCTTGGCCAGAGGACAGGGACAAGAGACCCAGTACTTC
d_call: TRBD1
j_call: TRBJ2-5
v_call: TRBV5-4
clone_size: .

cdr3_aa: CASSPKGQAYEQYF
cdr3_nt: TGTGCCAGCAGCCCCAAGGGACAGGCCTACGAGCAGTACTTC
d_call: TRBD1
j_call: TRBJ2-7
v_call: TRBV7-2
clone_size: .

cdr3_aa: CASSMTGGDTGELFF
cdr3_nt: TGTGCCAGCTCAATGACAGGGGGTGACACCGGGGAGCTGTTTTTT
d_call: TRBD1
j_call: TRBJ2-2
v_call: TRBV18
clone_size: .

cdr3_aa: CASSSAGGPQETQYF
cdr3_nt: TGTGCCAGCAGCTCCGCAGGGGGCCCCCAAGAGACCCAGTACTTC
d_call: TRBD1
j_call: TRBJ2-5
v_call: TRBV7-9
clone_size: .

cdr3_aa: CASSLGTGPLIGYTF
cdr3_nt: TGTGCCAGCAGCTTAGGAACAGGCCCTTTGATTGGCTACACCTTC
d_call: .
j_call: TRBJ1-2
v_call: TRBV7-9
clone_size: few

cdr3_aa: CASTPPGLAEEETQYF
cdr3_nt: TGTGCCAGCACCCCGCCGGGACTAGCGGAGGAAGAGACCCAGTACTTC
d_call: TRBD2
j_call: TRBJ2-5
v_call: TRBV7-9
clone_size: .

cdr3_aa: CASRRQGGGEKLFF
cdr3_nt: TGCGCCAGCAGGCGACAGGGAGGTGGTGAAAAACTGTTTTTT
d_call: TRBD1
j_call: TRBJ1-4
v_call: TRBV4-1
clone_size: .

cdr3_aa: CASSDSDGSSYNEQFF
cdr3_nt: TGTGCCAGCAGTGACTCGGACGGGAGCTCCTACAATGAGCAGTTCTTC
d_call: .
j_call: TRBJ2-1
v_call: TRBV6-4
clone_size: .

cdr3_aa: CAISAVRGADTEAFF
cdr3_nt: TGTGCCATCAGTGCGGTGCGGGGGGCGGACACTGAAGCTTTCTTT
d_call: .
j_call: TRBJ1-1
v_call: TRBV10-3
clone_size: .

cdr3_aa: CASSLRPSGLNYGYTF
cdr3_nt: TGTGCCAGCAGTTTAAGACCCTCGGGCCTTAACTATGGCTACACCTTC
d_call: .
j_call: TRBJ1-2
v_call: TRBV27
clone_size: .

cdr3_aa: CASSPPVVSGNTIYF
cdr3_nt: TGTGCCAGCTCACCCCCGGTGGTTTCTGGAAACACCATATATTTT
d_call: .
j_call: TRBJ1-3
v_call: TRBV18
clone_size: .

cdr3_aa: CASSSINRDPEQYF
cdr3_nt: TGCGCCAGCAGCTCCATTAACAGGGATCCCGAGCAGTACTTC
d_call: .
j_call: TRBJ2-7
v_call: TRBV5-1
clone_size: .

cdr3_aa: CASSLEQASYTEAFF
cdr3_nt: TGTGCCAGCAGCTTAGAACAGGCGTCGTACACTGAAGCTTTCTTT
d_call: .
j_call: TRBJ1-1
v_call: TRBV11-2
clone_size: .

cdr3_aa: CAISADSSKGYTF
cdr3_nt: TGTGCCATCAGTGCTGACAGTTCGAAGGGCTACACCTTC
d_call: .
j_call: TRBJ1-2
v_call: TRBV10-3
clone_size: .

cdr3_aa: CASSMAFQETQYF
cdr3_nt: TGTGCCAGTAGTATGGCATTCCAAGAGACCCAGTACTTC
d_call: .
j_call: TRBJ2-5
v_call: TRBV19
clone_size: .

cdr3_aa: CASWSRDRVGGYTF
cdr3_nt: TGTGCCAGCTGGTCCCGGGACAGGGTCGGGGGCTACACCTTC
d_call: TRBD1
j_call: TRBJ1-2
v_call: TRBV6-5
clone_size: .

cdr3_aa: CASSGALADSYNEQFF
cdr3_nt: TGTGCCAGCAGCGGGGCTCTAGCGGATTCCTACAATGAGCAGTTCTTC
d_call: TRBD2
j_call: TRBJ2-1
v_call: TRBV9
clone_size: .